Below are 16 T cell receptor beta chains sequenced from a single sample in a study of control samples from healthy donors and cancer patients. The protocol was immunoSEQ multiplex PCR, while the TCRdb copy is restricted to in-frame clones and leaves out a portion. The sample yields 120,000 to 150,000 clones, roughly 90% seen once. The material sequenced was blood. These receptors all stem from a man aged 30 to 45 in good health.

The V gene is TRBV7-2, the J gene TRBJ2-7; the D gene is possibly TRBD2 (7 bases). The CDR3 is made up of 15 amino acids. Trimming left V 5 bases short and J 7 bases short, with 21 bases between. Germline V gene sequence: CDR1 SGHTA, CDR2 FQGNSA. CDR3 region: CASSRRPGGQGEQYF. The CDR3 coding sequence is TGTGCCAGCAGCCGTCGTCCGGGAGGTCAGGGGGAGCAGTACTTC.

The chain employs TRBV13 and TRBJ1-2; TRBD1 matches 8 bases. Trimming took 5 bases from V and 4 from J; bases not matched to a gene: 15. Per germline, CDR1 PRHDT and CDR2 FYEKMQ (reference sequence). This CDR3 spans 17 amino acids. CDR3 in DNA: TGTGCCAGCAGCCACGGACAGGGTAATTCTTTCGCCTATGGCTACACCTTC. Protein product: CASSHGQGNSFAYGYTF.

V usage is TRBV7-9 and J usage is TRBJ2-1, with D tentatively TRBD2 (6 bases). The CDR3 loop spans 16 amino acids. The V gene's germline CDR1 is SEHNR and CDR2 FQNEAQ (reference sequence). Trimming removed 3 bases from V and 2 bases from J, with 14 bases in between. As DNA, the CDR3 is TGTGCCAGCAGCTTTTGGGGGGAGCCAACCTACAATGAGCAGTTCTTC. Translated: CASSFWGEPTYNEQFF.

The chain employs TRBV14 and TRBJ2-6; D not certain. Germline CDR1 and CDR2: SGHDN and FVKESK. This CDR3 region has 16 residues. The V and J ends lost 0 bases and 1 base respectively, with 7 bases between them. CDR3 coding DNA: TGTGCCAGCAGCCAAGATTTGGGGTCTGGGGCCAACGTCCTGACTTTC. Its protein product is CASSQDLGSGANVLTF.

V and J are TRBV19 and TRBJ1-1; D unresolved. The CDR3 covers 12 residues. Trimming removed 5 bases from V and 4 bases from J, with 8 bases in between. Germline-derived CDR1 and CDR2 are LNHDA and SQIVND (reference sequence). The CDR3, as DNA: TGTGCCAGTAGTCCGCGGCGCACTGAAGCTTTCTTT. Translating it yields CASSPRRTEAFF.

V and J are TRBV5-4 and TRBJ2-3; tentatively, D is TRBD1 or TRBD2 (7 bases each). From germline, CDR1 is SGHNT and CDR2 YYREEE (reference sequence). The CDR3 has 16 amino acids. Trimming took off 0 bases at V and 5 bases at J, with 16 bases between the two ends. This chain's CDR3 is CASSLAWGGGKDTQYF. In DNA form, the CDR3 reads TGTGCCAGCAGCTTGGCTTGGGGAGGGGGCAAAGATACGCAGTATTTT.

The rearrangement uses TRBV19 and TRBJ2-3; D call uncertain. CDR3 length: 13 residues. V was pared by 2 bases and J by 4 bases, with 7 bases between. Germline assignment: CDR1 LNHDA and CDR2 SQIVND (reference sequence). CDR3: CASSIRISDTQYF. The CDR3, as DNA: TGTGCCAGTAGTATACGTATATCAGATACGCAGTATTTT. The entire variable domain, with the rest obtained from reference TRBV19 and TRBJ2-3, is as follows: DGGITQSPKYLFRKEGQNVTLSCEQNLNHDAMYWYRQDPGQGLRLIYYSQIVNDFQKGDIAEGYSVSREKKESFPLTVTSAQKNPTAFYLCASSIRISDTQYFGPGTRLTVL.

This chain connects TRBV11-3 to TRBJ1-1, with D possibly being TRBD1 (6 bases). This CDR3 is built from 14 residues. The germline V gene encodes CDR1 SGHNT and CDR2 YENEEA. V lost 1 base and J 1 base, leaving 7 bases between the germline ends. The CDR3 DNA reads TGTGCCAGCAGCTTAGGACAGGCGAACACTGAAGCTTTCTTT. Amino acid sequence: CASSLGQANTEAFF.

In DNA form, the CDR3 reads TGTGCCAGCAAAACGACTCCTAGCACAGATACGCAGTATTTT. It translates to CASKTTPSTDTQYF. The chain couples TRBV14 to TRBJ2-3; no clear D. The germline V gene has CDR1 SGHDN and CDR2 FVKESK. Deletions cut 7 bases from V and 0 bases from J, with 11 bases between. This CDR3 comprises 14 residues. The entire variable domain, with the rest obtained from reference TRBV14 and TRBJ2-3, is as follows: EAGVTQFPSHSVIEKGQTVTLRCDPISGHDNLYWYRRVMGKEIKFLLHFVKESKQDESGMPNNRFLAERTGGTYSTLKVQPAELEDSGVYFCASKTTPSTDTQYFGPGTRLTVL.

The chain recombines TRBV7-9 with TRBJ2-2, with 7 bases fitting TRBD1. This CDR3 region has 16 residues. Germline V lookup: CDR1 SEHNR, CDR2 FQNEAQ (reference sequence). The J segment lost 5 bases and the V segment lost 5 bases, leaving 11 bases of the junction unmatched. The CDR3 sequence: CASSRLDRVGTGELFF. CDR3 nucleotide sequence: TGTGCCAGCAGCCGTCTCGACAGGGTAGGGACCGGGGAGCTGTTTTTT. Looking up the rest from reference TRBV7-9 and TRBJ2-2 gives the full variable domain: DTGVSQNPRHKITKRGQNVTFRCDPISEHNRLYWYRQTLGQGPEFLTYFQNEAQLEKSRLLSDRFSAERPKGSFSTLEIQRTEQGDSAMYLCASSRLDRVGTGELFFGEGSRLTVL.

This sequence joins TRBV6-2 or TRBV6-3 and TRBJ2-7, with D tentatively TRBD1 (6 bases). Germline CDR1 and CDR2: MNHEY and SVGEGT. V was cut by 2 bases and J by 2 bases, with 13 bases left in between. This CDR3 is built from 15 residues. The CDR3 region has the DNA TGTGCCAGCAGTTACGTGGGGGCCGGGGCCTACGAGCAGTACTTC. Translated, it gives CASSYVGAGAYEQYF.

The chain couples TRBV10-2 to TRBJ1-5; D may be TRBD1 (5 bases). CDR1 and CDR2 from the germline V gene are WSHSY and SAAADI. Trimming removed 4 bases at V and 6 bases at J, with 7 bases between. The CDR3 length is 12 residues. The chain's CDR3 is CASSVGLQPQHF. The CDR3 DNA is TGCGCCAGCAGTGTGGGGCTTCAGCCCCAGCATTTT.

The chain links TRBV19 to TRBJ2-7; D possibly uses TRBD1 or TRBD2 (5 bases each). The CDR3 has 12 amino acids. V was cut by 9 bases and J by 1 base, with 10 bases left in between. Germline V gene sequence: CDR1 LNHDA, CDR2 SQIVND (reference sequence). DNA of the CDR3: TGTGCCAGCAGGGACGGATCCTACGAGCAGTACTTC. It is translated as CASRDGSYEQYF.

CDR3 in amino acids: CASSPGISYEQYF. CDR3 nucleotide sequence: TGTGCCAGCTCACCAGGAATCTCCTACGAGCAGTACTTC. This sequence joins TRBV18 and TRBJ2-7; D is unresolved. V was cut by 2 bases and J by 0 bases, with 5 bases left in between. Germline CDR1 reads KGHSH; CDR2 reads LQKENI. The length of the CDR3 is 13 residues.

CDR3 DNA: TGTGCCAGCAGCTTGGTTGGGGGTACGACCCAGTACTTC. The encoded protein is CASSLVGGTTQYF. The chain is built from TRBV5-6 and TRBJ2-5, with D perhaps being TRBD1 or TRBD2 (5 bases each). This CDR3 is 13 amino acids long. Per the germline V gene, CDR1 is SGHDT and CDR2 is YYEEEE. Between the trimmed V and J ends, which lost 0 bases and 7 bases, there was a span of 10 bases. The variable domain in full, with the rest retrieved from reference TRBV5-6 and TRBJ2-5, is DAGVTQSPTHLIKTRGQQVTLRCSPKSGHDTVSWYQQALGQGPQFIFQYYEEEERQRGNFPDRFSGHQFPNYSSELNVNALLLGDSALYLCASSLVGGTTQYFGPGTRLLVL.

The chain combines TRBV2 with TRBJ1-5; maybe TRBD1 (6 bases). Germline CDR1 SNHLY, CDR2 FYNNEI. Trimming left V 6 bases short and J 3 bases short, with 15 bases between. This CDR3 comprises 15 residues. Here the CDR3 reads CASRQTAGANQPQHF. Here the CDR3 DNA reads TGTGCCAGCAGACAAACGGCAGGGGCCAATCAGCCCCAGCATTTT.